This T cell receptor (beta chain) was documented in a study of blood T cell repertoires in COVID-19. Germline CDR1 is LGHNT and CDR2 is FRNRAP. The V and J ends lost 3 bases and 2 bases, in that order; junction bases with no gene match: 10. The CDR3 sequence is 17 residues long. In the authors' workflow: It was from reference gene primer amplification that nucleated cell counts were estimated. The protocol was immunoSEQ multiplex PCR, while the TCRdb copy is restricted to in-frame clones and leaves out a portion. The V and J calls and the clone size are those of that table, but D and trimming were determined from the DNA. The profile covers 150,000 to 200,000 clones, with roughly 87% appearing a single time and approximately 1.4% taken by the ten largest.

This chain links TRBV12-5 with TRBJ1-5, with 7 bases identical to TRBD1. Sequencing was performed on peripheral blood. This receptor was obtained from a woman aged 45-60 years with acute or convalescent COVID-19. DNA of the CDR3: TGTGCTAGTGGTTTTGGCCAGGGGGTTGTTGGCAATCAGCCCCAGCATTTT. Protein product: CASGFGQGVVGNQPQHF.